This TCR beta chain was identified during a study of OX40 agonist ivuxolimab in advanced cancers. Findings and limits, study-wide: At 0.1 to 3.0 mg/kg and by week 6, CD4+ and CD8+ T cells in the blood had expanded clonally. Low normalized clonal expansion also occurred in some nonresponding patients.

V lost 4 bases, J lost 4 bases, and 9 bases stayed unmatched. The CDR3 has 16 amino acids. Germline loops: CDR1 MNHEY, CDR2 SVGAGI. Note on this clone: Its antigen is not identified.

Blood specimens came from baseline, cycle 4 day 1, and cycle 7 day 1. The method was immunoSEQ multiplex PCR; TCRdb's version includes in-frame clones alone and lacks a portion of them. This table holds roughly 35,000 clones, 65% to 90% found once. The receptor comes from an adult with an advanced solid tumor such as melanoma, head and neck, liver or kidney cancer. Sequences were derived from CD4+ or CD8+ T cells sorted from blood, sampled in a trial of the OX40 agonist ivuxolimab. The chain combines TRBV6-5 with TRBJ2-3, with TRBD1 identical over 9 bases. The CDR3 sequence: CASSSGTGFFSDTQYF. CDR3 coding DNA: TGTGCCAGCAGTTCTGGGACAGGGTTTTTTTCAGATACGCAGTATTTT.